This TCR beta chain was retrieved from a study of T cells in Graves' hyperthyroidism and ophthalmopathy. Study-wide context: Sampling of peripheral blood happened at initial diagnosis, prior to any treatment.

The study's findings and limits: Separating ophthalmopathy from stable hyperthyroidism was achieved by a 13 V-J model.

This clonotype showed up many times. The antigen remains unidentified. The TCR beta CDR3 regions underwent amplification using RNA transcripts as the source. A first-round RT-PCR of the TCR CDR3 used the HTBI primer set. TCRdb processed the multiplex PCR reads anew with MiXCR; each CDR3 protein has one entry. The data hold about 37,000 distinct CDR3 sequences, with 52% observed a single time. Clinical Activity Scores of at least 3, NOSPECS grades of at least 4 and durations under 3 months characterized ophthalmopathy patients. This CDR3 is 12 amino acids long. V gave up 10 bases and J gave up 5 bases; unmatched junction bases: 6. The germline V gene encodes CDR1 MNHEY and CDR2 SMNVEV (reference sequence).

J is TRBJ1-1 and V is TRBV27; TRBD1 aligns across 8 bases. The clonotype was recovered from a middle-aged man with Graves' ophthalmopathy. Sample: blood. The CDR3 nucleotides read TGTGCCACCCGGACAGGGCTGACTGAAGCTTTCTTT. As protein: CATRTGLTEAFF.